This T cell receptor (beta chain) was recorded in a study of blood T cell repertoires in COVID-19. The study recruited people aged 18 to 89 years across about 25 US areas. Per the original methods: Estimation of nucleated cell counts was performed using reference gene primer amplification. The protocol was immunoSEQ multiplex PCR, while the TCRdb copy is restricted to in-frame clones and leaves out a portion. V, J and clone size were drawn from that table, and D and trimming were deduced from the DNA. The sample records 110,000 to 150,000 clones, roughly 78% being singletons. The germline V gene encodes CDR1 SGHNT and CDR2 YYREEE (reference sequence). This CDR3 spans 15 amino acids. The V and J ends lost 4 bases and 3 bases respectively, with 13 bases between them.

The sequence was collected from a woman between 50 and 59 years old who had recovered from COVID-19. Source material: PBMCs or T cells enriched from blood (not recorded which). This chain uses TRBV5-4 with TRBJ1-4; D not resolved. The CDR3 DNA is TGTGCCAGCAGCCGCGGGATTACTGCTAATGAAAAACTGTTTTTT. Translating it yields CASSRGITANEKLFF.